This T cell receptor beta chain was obtained from a study of technical replicates of blood from a few donors. This CDR3 is 14 amino acids long. CDR1 and CDR2 from the germline V gene are MNHNS and SASEGT. V lost 11 bases, J lost 2 bases, and 8 bases stayed unmatched. TCRdb keeps only in-frame clones here, not all; method: immunoSEQ multiplex PCR. The repertoire has 45,000 to 60,000 clones, 91% of them found once; the top ten carry around 3.6%. This chain links TRBV6-1 with TRBJ2-2; TRBD1 matches 7 bases. The receptor was derived from a human donor in good health. Some clones in this sample may be carry-over from other donors' samples. Sequences were obtained from PBMCs. The CDR3 here is CAGTGTANTGELFF. As DNA, the CDR3 is TGTGCCGGAACCGGGACAGCTAACACCGGGGAGCTGTTTTTT.